This record concerns one TCR beta chain sequence. These data are taken from a study of blood T cell repertoires in COVID-19. Looking at the study overall: Sites in the United States, Italy and Spain provided acute and convalescent COVID-19 samples. From T cells, B-cell-depleted T cells, or PBMCs came the material, which was cDNA or gDNA.

Original processing methods: Reference gene primers were amplified, and this amplification served to estimate nucleated cell counts. TCRdb's table, derived via immunoSEQ multiplex PCR, lists solely in-frame clones and lacks some. The DNA was the basis for D and trimming; V, J and clone size are from that table. The sample shows under 35,000 clones, approximately 85% of them seen only once. Germline loops: CDR1 PRHDT, CDR2 FYEKMQ (reference sequence). CDR3 length: 15 amino acids. V dropped 5 bases and J dropped 2; count of bases not matched to a gene: 5. The gene calls are TRBV13 and TRBJ2-1; 8 bases align to TRBD2. The source material was peripheral blood. The TCR sequence derives from an older woman with active COVID-19. The CDR3 coding sequence is TGTGCCAGCAGCCCAGCGGGGGTCACCTACAATGAGCAGTTCTTC. Amino acid sequence: CASSPAGVTYNEQFF.